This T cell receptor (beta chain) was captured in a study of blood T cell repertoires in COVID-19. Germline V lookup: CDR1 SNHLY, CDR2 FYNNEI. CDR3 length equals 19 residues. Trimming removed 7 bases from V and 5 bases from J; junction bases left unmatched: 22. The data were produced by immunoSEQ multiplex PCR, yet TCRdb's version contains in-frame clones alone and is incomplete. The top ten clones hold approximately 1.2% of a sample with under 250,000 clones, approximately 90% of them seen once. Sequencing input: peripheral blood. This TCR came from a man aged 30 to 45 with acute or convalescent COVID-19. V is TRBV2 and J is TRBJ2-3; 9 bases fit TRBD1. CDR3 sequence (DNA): TGTGCCAGCATTTATCGGTCTCCCGGGACAGGGTATGGGGAAGATACGCAGTATTTT. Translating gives CASIYRSPGTGYGEDTQYF.